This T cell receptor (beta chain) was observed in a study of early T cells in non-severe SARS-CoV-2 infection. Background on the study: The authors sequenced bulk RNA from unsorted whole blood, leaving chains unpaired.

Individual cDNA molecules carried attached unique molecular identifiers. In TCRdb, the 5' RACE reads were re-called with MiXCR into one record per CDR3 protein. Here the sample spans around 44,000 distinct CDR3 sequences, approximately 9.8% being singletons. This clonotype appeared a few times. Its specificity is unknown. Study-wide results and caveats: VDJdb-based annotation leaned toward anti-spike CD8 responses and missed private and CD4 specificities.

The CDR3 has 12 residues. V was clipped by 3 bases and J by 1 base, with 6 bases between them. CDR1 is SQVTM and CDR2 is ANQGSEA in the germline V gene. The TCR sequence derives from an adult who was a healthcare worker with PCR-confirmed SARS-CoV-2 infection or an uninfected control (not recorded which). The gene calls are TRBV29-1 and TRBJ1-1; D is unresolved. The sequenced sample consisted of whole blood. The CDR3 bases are TGCAGCGTTGAGGCAGGGAACACTGAAGCTTTCTTT. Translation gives CSVEAGNTEAFF.